This passage covers 23 T cell receptor beta chains from one sample sequenced in a study of tumor-infiltrating lymphocytes in primary liver carcinoma. A primer in the constant region served to generate TCR beta cDNA from roughly 550 ng of total RNA. Libraries for TCR beta were built through three nested multiplex PCR rounds, which together made up a slightly modified ARM-PCR procedure. For around 9 cycles apiece, the opening two PCR rounds ran with TRBV1-TRBV30 forward primers and a C-beta reverse primer. MiXCR was run by TCRdb on the multiplex PCR reads, yielding one entry per CDR3 protein. The sample lists about 330,000 distinct CDR3 sequences; around three fifths were seen once. Both blood RNA, taken from unsorted whole blood, and germline DNA were extracted. The sample taken for sequencing was peripheral blood. Every receptor here comes from a man in his forties with primary liver carcinoma and hepatitis B virus infection.

Details on this clonotype: The CDR3 end shows no conserved phenylalanine or tryptophan, and so a read error is likely. The DNA is left out, because the CDR3 cannot be placed on it with certainty; the CDR3 is given as TCRdb lists it. The J gene is TRBJ2-7, the V gene TRBV6-2 or TRBV6-3. Termini included, the CDR3 measures 12 amino acids. Germline V CDR1 and CDR2: MNHEY, SVGEGT. The CDR3 sequence is CASSYSAYEKYL.

In its sample, this clonotype was seen many times. The J gene is TRBJ2-2, the V gene TRBV29-1; no firm D call. V was clipped by 4 bases and J by 7 bases, with 13 bases between them. Germline loops: CDR1 SQVTM, CDR2 ANQGSEA. This CDR3 has 13 residues. The CDR3 spells CSVVYTNGGELFF. CDR3 bases: TGCAGCGTTGTATACACCAATGGCGGGGAGCTGTTTTTT.

To note about this clonotype: This may stem from a read error, because a much larger clone lies one nucleotide away. V and J are TRBV4-2 and TRBJ2-7; tentatively, D is TRBD2 (5 bases). The CDR3 extends over 14 amino acids. Germline CDR1 LGHNA, CDR2 YNFKEQ. CDR3 in DNA: TGTGCCAGCAGCCAAGTTCCGGGAACCTACGAGCACTACTTC. Its protein is CASSQVPGTYEHYF.

Only a few counts were recorded for this clonotype. The gene calls are TRBV6-1 and TRBJ1-2, with unresolved D. Germline V gives CDR1 MNHNS, CDR2 SASEGT. This CDR3 comprises 14 residues. Trimming took off 7 bases at V and 0 bases at J, with 12 bases between the two ends. As DNA, the CDR3 is TGTGCCAGCATCGGACCCTCCGCTAACTATGGCTACACCTTC. Translated, it gives CASIGPSANYGYTF.

The table lists this clonotype with a few counts. The V gene is TRBV12-3 or TRBV12-4, the J gene TRBJ2-6; D remains ambiguous. V shed 1 base and J shed 1 base, with 5 bases lying between them. This CDR3 comprises 15 residues. The CDR3 nucleotides are TGTGCCAGCAGTTTAGGGGTTTCTGGGGCCAACGTCCTGACTTTC. Translation gives CASSLGVSGANVLTF.

This clonotype has a count of ten or more. The V gene is TRBV10-3, the J gene TRBJ2-5, with D possibly called TRBD1 or TRBD2 (5 bases each). Trimming pared 6 bases from V and 2 bases from J, leaving 16 bases between. Germline V gene data show CDR1 as ENHRY and CDR2 as SYGVKD. The CDR3 is 15 amino acids. CDR3 sequence: CAIRVGVEGQETQYF. The CDR3 DNA reads as TGTGCCATCAGGGTGGGGGTCGAGGGGCAAGAGACCCAGTACTTC.

The chain recombines TRBV5-1 with TRBJ2-3; the match to TRBD2 covers 7 bases. V shed 2 bases and J 5 bases; nucleotides not matched to a gene: 11. This CDR3 spans 16 amino acids. Germline values: CDR1 SGHRS, CDR2 YFSETQ. The CDR3 nucleotides are TGCGCCAGCAGCTTTGCGGGGGTAAATCTCCGAGATACGCAGTATTTT. It is translated as CASSFAGVNLRDTQYF. Using reference TRBV5-1 and TRBJ2-3 for the parts outside the CDR3, the full variable domain is KAGVTQTPRYLIKTRGQQVTLSCSPISGHRSVSWYQQTPGQGLQFLFEYFSETQRNKGNFPGRFSGRQFSNSRSEMNVSTLELGDSALYLCASSFAGVNLRDTQYFGPGTRLTVL.

Points on this clonotype: A much larger clone lies one base from this, so it may be a read error. The genes are TRBV6-5 and TRBJ2-5; tentatively, D is TRBD2 (6 bases). The CDR3 contains 13 residues. Germline CDR1 and CDR2: MNHEY and SVGAGI. Trimming pared 6 bases from V and 5 bases from J, leaving 13 bases between. CDR3 DNA sequence: TGTGCCAGCAGACCTCCGGGGACTGAGACCCAGTACTTC. It is translated as CASRPPGTETQYF.

This clonotype was seen at least ten times. The chain is built from TRBV12-3 or TRBV12-4 and TRBJ2-7, with 10 bases fitting TRBD2. The CDR3 is 16 residues long. V shed 2 bases, J shed 5 bases, and the junction held 9 bases outside the gene matches. The CDR3 loop is CASSLLAGVGKDEQYF. Written as DNA, the CDR3 is TGTGCCAGCAGTTTACTAGCGGGAGTTGGGAAAGACGAGCAGTACTTC.

Comments on this clonotype: A read error is possible here, since a much larger clone lies one base away. The chain uses TRBV12-3 or TRBV12-4 and TRBJ2-3; D gene ambiguous. This CDR3 spans 16 amino acids. The CDR3 nucleotides read TGTACCAGCAGTCCTGGGGTCGCTAGGGTGACAGATACGCAGTATTTT. Amino acid sequence: CTSSPGVARVTDTQYF.

Regarding this clonotype: Possible read error: a much larger clone is one base away. The genes are TRBV10-1 and TRBJ2-4, with TRBD2 as a possible D gene (5 bases). Germline V CDR1 and CDR2: WNHNN, SYGVQD (reference sequence). Trimming stripped 10 bases from V and 1 base from J, with 17 bases between. The CDR3 is 15 amino acids. In DNA form, the CDR3 reads TGCGCCAACACCCGATCTTCGGGGGCCAAAAACATTCAGTACTTC. The encoded protein is CANTRSSGAKNIQYF.

Many counts were recorded for this clonotype. This chain joins TRBV12-3 or TRBV12-4 and TRBJ1-1; D not certain. The ends were cut back, 6 bases at V and 1 base at J, with 9 bases in the middle. The CDR3 runs to 13 residues. The CDR3 DNA reads as TGTGCCAGCAGGGAACAAGAGAACACTGAAGCTTTCTTT. Translating gives CASREQENTEAFF.

In regard to this clonotype: At one boundary the junction diverges from the germline segment, which might be a read error. This chain links TRBV10-3 with TRBJ2-7; either TRBD1 or TRBD2 may fit D (5 bases each). CDR1 is ENHRY, CDR2 SYGVKD, per germline. This CDR3 has 12 amino acids. CDR3 DNA: TGTGCCAGCTCCGAGACAGACTACGAGCAGTACTTT. Amino acids: CASSETDYEQYF.

This clonotype was seen ten or more times. The chain recombines TRBV6-6 with TRBJ2-7; unclear D gene. Between the trimmed V and J ends, which lost 4 bases and 1 base, there was a span of 8 bases. The germline CDR1 and CDR2 sequences are MNHNY and SVGAGI (reference sequence). This CDR3 contains 13 residues. The CDR3 spells CASSSVGSYEQYF. As DNA, the CDR3 is TGTGCCAGCAGTTCCGTGGGTTCCTACGAGCAGTACTTC.

As concerns this clonotype: Lacking the conserved final phenylalanine or tryptophan, this CDR3 likely reflects a read error. V usage is TRBV11-3 and J usage is TRBJ2-1; D is unclear. The CDR3 covers 13 residues. Germline loops: CDR1 SGHNT, CDR2 YENEEA. CDR3: CASSFGEEHEQFI. Here the CDR3 DNA reads TGTGCTAGCAGCTTCGGAGAGGAGCATGAGCAGTTCATC.

V and J are TRBV11-1 and TRBJ2-3; the D is unclear. There are 15 residues in the CDR3. Germline assignment: CDR1 SGHAT and CDR2 FQDESV (reference sequence). Trimming removed 7 bases from V and 6 bases from J, with 20 bases in between. For the CDR3, the DNA is TGTGCCAGCAACTCTAGACCTCGTCTCGGTGATACGCAGTATTTT. Protein: CASNSRPRLGDTQYF.

This clonotype was found many times. V usage is TRBV7-8 and J usage is TRBJ2-1; 14 positions match TRBD2. The V gene's germline CDR1 is SGHVS and CDR2 FQNEAQ. The length of the CDR3 is 16 residues. V lost 3 bases to trimming and J lost 8 bases; unmatched junction nucleotides: 6. In DNA form, the CDR3 reads TGTGCCAGCAGCTTGGGACTAGCGGGAGTTAGGGATGAGCAGTTCTTC. It specifies CASSLGLAGVRDEQFF.

The chain combines TRBV5-1 with TRBJ2-5; 8 nucleotides line up with TRBD2. V lost 7 bases and J lost 3; bases outside the gene matches: 8. Germline V gene sequence: CDR1 SGHRS, CDR2 YFSETQ. There are 14 residues in the CDR3. The CDR3: CASGRGLGEETQYF. The CDR3, as DNA: TGCGCCAGCGGCAGGGGACTAGGGGAAGAGACCCAGTACTTC.

A note on this clonotype: The CDR3 ends on some other residue instead of the conserved phenylalanine or tryptophan, so this is likely a read error. This rearrangement joins TRBV4-1 to TRBJ2-7; no firm D call. The germline V gene has CDR1 MGHRA and CDR2 YSYEKL. CDR3 size: 14 residues. The V end was cut by 1 base, the J end by 1 base, with 8 bases between. CDR3 loop: CASSQADLSYEQYS. In DNA, the CDR3 is TGCGCCAGCAGCCAAGCTGACCTGTCCTACGAGCAGTACTCC.

A note on this clonotype: One end of the junction does not line up with germline, which may come from a read error. The J gene is TRBJ2-3, the V gene TRBV11-2; no clear D. This CDR3 has 13 residues. Looked up from germline, CDR1 is SGHAT and CDR2 is FQNNGV. CDR3 region: CATSSRGTDTQYF. The CDR3 nucleotides are TGCGCCACAAGTTCACGGGGCACAGATACGCAGTATTTT. Drawing the rest from reference TRBV11-2 and TRBJ2-3, the complete variable domain is EAGVAQSPRYKIIEKRQSVAFWCNPISGHATLYWYQQILGQGPKLLIQFQNNGVVDDSQLPKDRFSAERLKGVDSTLKIQPAKLEDSAVYLCATSSRGTDTQYFGPGTRLTVL.

J is TRBJ2-5 and V is TRBV6-5; possible D gene TRBD1, 6 bases. Trimming left V 6 bases short and J 6 bases short, with 17 bases between. Germline CDR1 and CDR2: MNHEY and SVGAGI. There are 14 residues in the CDR3. The CDR3 DNA reads as TGTGCCAGCAGAAATGGGTACAGGGACAAGACCCAGTACTTC. Protein sequence: CASRNGYRDKTQYF.

As for this clonotype: The junction shows a germline mismatch at one end, possibly a read error. CDR3 region: CASRPGVHQSQHF. CDR3 bases: TGTGCCAGCAGACCGGGGGTTCATCAGTCCCAGCATTTT. This chain connects TRBV28 to TRBJ1-5; perhaps TRBD1 as D (5 bases). CDR1 is MDHEN and CDR2 is SYDVKM in the germline V gene. There are 13 residues in the CDR3.

Many counts were recorded for this clonotype. The chain couples TRBV29-1 to TRBJ2-7, with TRBD1 as a possible D gene (5 bases). V dropped 1 base and J dropped 2 bases, with 9 bases sitting between them. CDR3 length: 13 residues. The germline CDR1 and CDR2 sequences are SQVTM and ANQGSEA. The CDR3 is CSVEAGNPYEQYF. Here the CDR3 DNA reads TGCAGCGTTGAAGCAGGGAACCCCTACGAGCAGTACTTC.